Listed below are T cell receptor beta chains from one sample, sequenced in a study of blood T cell repertoires in COVID-19. Sequencing was performed with immunoSEQ multiplex PCR; in TCRdb, only in-frame clones are kept and a portion is missing. The sample records about 330,000 clones, under 95% being singletons. The sample taken for sequencing was PBMCs or T cells enriched from blood (not recorded which). These receptors originate from a woman aged 25 to 45 who had recovered from COVID-19. The CDR3 runs from the conserved cysteine through the conserved F or W. Fields, in order: V gene, J gene, CDR3 protein.

v_call: TRBV5-1; j_call: TRBJ2-2; cdr3_aa: CASSLEVTANTGELFF
v_call: TRBV9; j_call: TRBJ2-3; cdr3_aa: CASSARTGERTDTQYF
v_call: TRBV15; j_call: TRBJ1-5; cdr3_aa: CATSSRMSNQPQHF
v_call: TRBV6-5; j_call: TRBJ1-2; cdr3_aa: CASKTDITNYGYTF
v_call: TRBV19; j_call: TRBJ2-3; cdr3_aa: CASRLAGKRDTQYF
v_call: TRBV10-3; j_call: TRBJ1-1; cdr3_aa: CAIRSPNTEAFF
v_call: TRBV6-5; j_call: TRBJ2-2; cdr3_aa: CASGGRGGYTGELFF
v_call: TRBV7-8; j_call: TRBJ2-7; cdr3_aa: CASSPRMRSPLRGSYEQYF
v_call: TRBV7-9; j_call: TRBJ2-7; cdr3_aa: CASSFGSYEQYF
v_call: TRBV4-2; j_call: TRBJ2-2; cdr3_aa: CASSLTRDRGILF